The present TCR beta chain was sequenced within a study of T cells in Graves' hyperthyroidism and ophthalmopathy. At least ten counts were recorded for this clonotype. TCR beta CDR3 region amplification was performed from RNA transcripts. A first-round RT-PCR of the TCR CDR3 used the HTBI primer set. One entry per CDR3 protein, called by TCRdb with MiXCR from the multiplex PCR reads. The table shows about 400,000 distinct CDR3 sequences, with roughly 15% occurring only once. The V segment lost 6 bases and the J segment 4 bases; nucleotides outside the gene matches: 18. Germline V gene sequence: CDR1 DFQATT, CDR2 SNEGSKA (reference sequence). CDR3 length equals 16 residues.

The origin of this receptor is a woman in her thirties with Graves' ophthalmopathy. Material: blood. The chain is built from TRBV20-1 and TRBJ2-7; TRBD1 aligns across 7 bases. The CDR3 bases are TGCAGTGCCAATCTCTTTCTCGGGACAGCCGTTTACGAGCAGTACTTC. Translated: CSANLFLGTAVYEQYF.